This T cell receptor (beta chain) was documented in a study of regulatory T cells in long-lasting Graves disease. Time point specified: newly diagnosed GD, antithyroid drugs for less than 3 months. The TCR library used RNA extracted from PBMCs. Patients came from an endocrinology department in Xi'an, China. This clonotype appeared many times. What it recognizes is unknown. Arm-PCR with iRepertoire HTBI primers amplified the CDR3 regions for these TCR beta libraries. MiXCR, run by TCRdb on the multiplex PCR reads, gives a single entry per CDR3 protein. This sample has about 240,000 distinct CDR3 sequences, with 20% to 25% found just once. Study-level findings and limits: The study found TRBV28, TRBJ1-2 and TRBJ2-5 favored in persistent disease.

Germline V gives CDR1 DFQATT, CDR2 SNEGSKA (reference sequence). The CDR3 contains 13 residues. V was trimmed by 3 bases and J by 2 bases, leaving 11 bases between them. The chain has TRBV20-1 and TRBJ2-7, with D possibly TRBD2 on 5 matching bases. This specimen was peripheral blood mononuclear cells (PBMCs), taken at new diagnosis, from a patient treated with antithyroid drugs. The TCR originated in a female donor with Graves disease. The CDR3 DNA follows: TGCAGTGCTAGTTTGAGGGAGCCCTACGAGCAGTACTTC. This encodes CSASLREPYEQYF.